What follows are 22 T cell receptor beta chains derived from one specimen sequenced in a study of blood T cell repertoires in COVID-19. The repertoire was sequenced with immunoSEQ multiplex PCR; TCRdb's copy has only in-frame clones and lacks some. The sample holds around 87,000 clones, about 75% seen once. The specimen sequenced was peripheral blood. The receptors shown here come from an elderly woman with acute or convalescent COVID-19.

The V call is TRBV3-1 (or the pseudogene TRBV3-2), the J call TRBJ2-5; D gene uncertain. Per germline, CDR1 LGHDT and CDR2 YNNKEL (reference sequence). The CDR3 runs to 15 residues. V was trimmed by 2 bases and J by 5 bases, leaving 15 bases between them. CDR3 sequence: CASSQQFTQMETQYF. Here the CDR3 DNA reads TGTGCCAGCAGCCAACAGTTTACACAGATGGAGACCCAGTACTTC.

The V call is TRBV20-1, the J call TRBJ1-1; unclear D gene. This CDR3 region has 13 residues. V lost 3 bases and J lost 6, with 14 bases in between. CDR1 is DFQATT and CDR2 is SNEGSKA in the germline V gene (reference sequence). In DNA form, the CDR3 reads TGCAGTGCTAGTCAGCCCCTGGGCGCTGAAGCTTTCTTT. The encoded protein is CSASQPLGAEAFF.

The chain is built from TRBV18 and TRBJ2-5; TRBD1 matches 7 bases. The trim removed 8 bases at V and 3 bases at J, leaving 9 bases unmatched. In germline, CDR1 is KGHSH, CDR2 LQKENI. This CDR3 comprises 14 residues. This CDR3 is CASTRGQEKETQYF. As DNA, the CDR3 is TGTGCCAGCACGAGAGGACAGGAAAAAGAGACCCAGTACTTC.

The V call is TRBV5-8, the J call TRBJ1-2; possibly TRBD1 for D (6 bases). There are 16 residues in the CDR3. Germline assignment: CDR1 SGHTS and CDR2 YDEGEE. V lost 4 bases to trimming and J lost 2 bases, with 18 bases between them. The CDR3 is CASSADPDRANYGYTF. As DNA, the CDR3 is TGTGCCAGCAGCGCCGACCCGGACAGAGCCAACTATGGCTACACCTTC. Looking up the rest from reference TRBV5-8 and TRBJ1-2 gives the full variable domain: EAGVTQSPTHLIKTRGQQATLRCSPISGHTSVYWYQQALGLGLQFLLWYDEGEERNRGNFPPRFSGRQFPNYSSELNVNALELEDSALYLCASSADPDRANYGYTFGSGTRLTVV.

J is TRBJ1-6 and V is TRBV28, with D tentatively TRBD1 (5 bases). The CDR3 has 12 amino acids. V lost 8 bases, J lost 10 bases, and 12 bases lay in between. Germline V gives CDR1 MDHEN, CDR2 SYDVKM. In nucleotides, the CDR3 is TGTGCCAGCTGCCAGGGAAACTCACCCCTCCACTTT. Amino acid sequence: CASCQGNSPLHF.

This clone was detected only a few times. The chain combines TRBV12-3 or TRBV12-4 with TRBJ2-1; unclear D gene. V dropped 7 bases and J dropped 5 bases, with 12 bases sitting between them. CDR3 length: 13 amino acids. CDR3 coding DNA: TGTGCCAGCACCAAAACAAGTAACAATGAGCAGTTCTTC. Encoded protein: CASTKTSNNEQFF.

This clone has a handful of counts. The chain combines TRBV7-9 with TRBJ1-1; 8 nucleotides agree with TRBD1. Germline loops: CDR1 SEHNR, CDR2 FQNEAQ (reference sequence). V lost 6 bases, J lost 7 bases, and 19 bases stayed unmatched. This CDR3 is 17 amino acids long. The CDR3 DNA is TGTGCCAGCAGTTCCGGGACCCGACCAACGGGACAGGATGAAGCTTTCTTT. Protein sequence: CASSSGTRPTGQDEAFF.

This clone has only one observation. CDR3 amino acids: CASRDKRLQEFYSNQPQHF. The DNA for the CDR3 is TGTGCCAGTAGAGACAAACGCCTACAGGAGTTTTATAGCAATCAGCCCCAGCATTTT. The rearrangement links TRBV19 to TRBJ1-5; possible D gene TRBD1, 5 bases. CDR3 length: 19 amino acids. CDR1 and CDR2 from the germline V gene are LNHDA and SQIVND (reference sequence). V was shortened by 6 bases and J by 0 bases, with 24 bases between the two germline ends.

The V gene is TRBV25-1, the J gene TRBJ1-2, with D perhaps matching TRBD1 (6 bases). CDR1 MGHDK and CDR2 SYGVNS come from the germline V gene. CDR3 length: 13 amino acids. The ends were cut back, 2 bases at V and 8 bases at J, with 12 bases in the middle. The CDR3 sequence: CASSEKQGSGYTF. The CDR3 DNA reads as TGTGCCAGCAGTGAAAAGCAGGGGTCGGGCTACACCTTC.

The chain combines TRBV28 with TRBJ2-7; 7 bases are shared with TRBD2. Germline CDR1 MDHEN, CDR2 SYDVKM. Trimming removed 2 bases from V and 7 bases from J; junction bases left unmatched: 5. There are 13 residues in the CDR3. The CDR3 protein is CASSLPQGGEQYF. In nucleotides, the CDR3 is TGTGCCAGCAGTTTACCCCAGGGAGGGGAGCAGTACTTC.

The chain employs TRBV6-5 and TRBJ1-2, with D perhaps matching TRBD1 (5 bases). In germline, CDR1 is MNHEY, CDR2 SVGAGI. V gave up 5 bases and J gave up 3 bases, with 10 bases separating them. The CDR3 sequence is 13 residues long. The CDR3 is CASSLPGYYGYTF. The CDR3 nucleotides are TGTGCCAGCAGTCTCCCAGGGTACTATGGCTACACCTTC.

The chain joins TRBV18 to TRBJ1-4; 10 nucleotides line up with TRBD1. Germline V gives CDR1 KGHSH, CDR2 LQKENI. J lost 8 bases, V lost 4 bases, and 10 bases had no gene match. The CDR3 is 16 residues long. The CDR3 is CASSLSRQGAYEKLFF. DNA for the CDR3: TGTGCCAGCTCACTTTCTCGACAGGGGGCTTACGAAAAACTGTTTTTT.

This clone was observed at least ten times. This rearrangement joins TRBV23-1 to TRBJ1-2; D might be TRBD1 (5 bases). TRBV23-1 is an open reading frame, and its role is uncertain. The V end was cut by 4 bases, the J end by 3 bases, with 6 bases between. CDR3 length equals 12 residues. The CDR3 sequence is CASSRGDYGYTF. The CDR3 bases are TGCGCCAGCAGTCGGGGGGACTATGGCTACACCTTC.

The CDR3 sequence is CATSRERSRLADTQYF. In DNA form, the CDR3 reads TGTGCCACCAGCAGAGAACGGTCCAGGCTAGCGGATACGCAGTATTTT. V usage is TRBV15 and J usage is TRBJ2-3; TRBD2 is a possible D gene (6 bases). CDR3 length: 16 residues. Trimming stripped 0 bases from V and 6 bases from J, with 16 bases between. Germline V gives CDR1 LNHNV, CDR2 YYDKDF (reference sequence).

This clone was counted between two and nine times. CDR3 loop: CASRPQGGGYGYTF. As DNA, the CDR3 is TGTGCCAGCAGACCTCAGGGGGGCGGCTATGGCTACACCTTC. J is TRBJ1-2 and V is TRBV5-4; 7 bases align to TRBD1. Germline V gives CDR1 SGHNT, CDR2 YYREEE (reference sequence). The CDR3 consists of 14 residues. V lost 5 bases to trimming and J lost 4 bases; unmatched junction nucleotides: 8.

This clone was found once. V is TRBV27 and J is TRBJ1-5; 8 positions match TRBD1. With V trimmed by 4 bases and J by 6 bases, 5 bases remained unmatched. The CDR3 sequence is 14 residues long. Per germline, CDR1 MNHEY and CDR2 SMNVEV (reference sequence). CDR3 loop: CASSYQGASQPQHF. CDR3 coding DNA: TGTGCCAGCAGTTATCAGGGGGCCAGTCAGCCCCAGCATTTT.

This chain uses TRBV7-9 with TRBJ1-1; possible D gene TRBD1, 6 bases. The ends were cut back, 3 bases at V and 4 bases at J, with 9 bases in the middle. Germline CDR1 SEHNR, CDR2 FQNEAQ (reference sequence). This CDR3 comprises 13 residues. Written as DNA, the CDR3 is TGTGCCAGCAGCTTCGAACAGGGCACTGAAGCTTTCTTT. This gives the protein CASSFEQGTEAFF.

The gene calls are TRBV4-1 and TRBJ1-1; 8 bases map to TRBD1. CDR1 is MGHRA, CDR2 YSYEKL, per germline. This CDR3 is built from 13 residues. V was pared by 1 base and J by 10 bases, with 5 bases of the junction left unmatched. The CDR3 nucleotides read TGCGCCAGCAGCCAAGGACAGGGGAACGGAGCTTTCTTT. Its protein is CASSQGQGNGAFF.

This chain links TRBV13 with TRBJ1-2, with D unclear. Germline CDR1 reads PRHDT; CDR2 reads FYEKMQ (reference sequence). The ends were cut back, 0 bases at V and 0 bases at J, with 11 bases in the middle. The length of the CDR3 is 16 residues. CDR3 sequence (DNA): TGTGCCAGCAGCTTAGGCCTAACAGCAGCTAACTATGGCTACACCTTC. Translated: CASSLGLTAANYGYTF. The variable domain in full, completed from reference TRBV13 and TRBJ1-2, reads AAGVIQSPRHLIKEKRETATLKCYPIPRHDTVYWYQQGPGQDPQFLISFYEKMQSDKGSIPDRFSAQQFSDYHSELNMSSLELGDSALYFCASSLGLTAANYGYTFGSGTRLTVV.

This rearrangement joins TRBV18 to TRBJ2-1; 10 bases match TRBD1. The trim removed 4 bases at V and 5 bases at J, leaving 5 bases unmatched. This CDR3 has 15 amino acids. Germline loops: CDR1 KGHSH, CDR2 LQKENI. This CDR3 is CASSRTGGGDNEQFF. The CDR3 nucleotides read TGTGCCAGCTCACGGACAGGGGGTGGAGACAATGAGCAGTTCTTC.

Written as DNA, the CDR3 is TGCGCCAGCAGCGGGCGACTAGCGGGGGAGTACAATGAGCAGTTCTTC. Its translation is CASSGRLAGEYNEQFF. The chain couples TRBV5-1 to TRBJ2-1, with TRBD2 matching over 12 bases. CDR3 size: 16 residues. J gave up 4 bases and V 4 bases, and 6 bases lay outside the gene matches. Germline CDR1 reads SGHRS; CDR2 reads YFSETQ.

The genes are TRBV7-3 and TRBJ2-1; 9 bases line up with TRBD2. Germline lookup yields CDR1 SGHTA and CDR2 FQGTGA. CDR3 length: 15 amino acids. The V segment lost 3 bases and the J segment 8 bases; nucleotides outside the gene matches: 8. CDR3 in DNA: TGTGCCAGCAGCTTTACCCTAGCGGGGCGCGATGAGCAGTTCTTC. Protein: CASSFTLAGRDEQFF.